This T cell receptor beta chain was sequenced in a study of blood T cells in healthy people across ages. The use of a sample-barcoded 5' primer and a J-beta primer mix characterized a second PCR of roughly 7 to 11 cycles. TCRdb redid the calling of the 5' RACE reads with MiXCR, one entry per CDR3 protein. The data contain fewer than 650,000 distinct CDR3 sequences, about 28% of them singletons. Total RNA was isolated from each sample in quantities of at least 5 micrograms. The CDR3 has 15 residues. V lost 3 bases, J lost 4 bases, and 8 bases stayed unmatched. Per the germline V gene, CDR1 is ENHRY and CDR2 is SYGVKD. These records were also assigned to another study, of T cells of mothers and their children.

This receptor was identified in a boy aged 2 to 9 in good health. Sequencing used blood. V is TRBV10-3 and J is TRBJ1-2, with 7 bases identical to TRBD1. CDR3 coding DNA: TGTGCCATCAGTGAATACAGGGGATCGGGCTATGGCTACACCTTC. Translated, it gives CAISEYRGSGYGYTF.